The sequence of this TCR beta chain was determined in a study of blood T cells in healthy people across ages. Germline CDR1 reads SGHTA; CDR2 reads FQGTGA. This CDR3 spans 15 amino acids. V lost 4 bases to trimming and J lost 4 bases, with 16 bases between them. Then a second PCR, running roughly 7 to 11 cycles, was carried out with a sample-barcoded 5' primer and a J-beta primer mix. TCRdb called the 5' RACE reads again in MiXCR, with one record for every CDR3 protein. The repertoire holds some 940,000 distinct CDR3 sequences, about 28% seen once, with roughly a tenth in the top ten. A minimum of 5.5 micrograms of total RNA was extracted per sample. These data are also associated with another study on T cells of mothers and their children. That work states: The authors found no persistent microchimeric T cell clones.

J is TRBJ1-2 and V is TRBV7-3, with D tentatively TRBD1 (5 bases). Specimen: blood. The TCR comes from a woman between 35 and 50 years old in good health. The CDR3 nucleotides read TGTGCCAGCAGCTCTGGGGCAGGGACGGTCTATGGCTACACCTTC. Protein: CASSSGAGTVYGYTF.